The clone carrying this T cell receptor beta chain was detected a few times. Its antigen remains unknown. Unmatched junction bases numbered 4, after V lost 8 bases and J lost 1 base. The CDR3 is made up of 14 amino acids. The germline V gene encodes CDR1 SGHAT and CDR2 FQNNGV. PCR was performed a second time for roughly 7 to 11 cycles using a sample-barcoded 5' primer and a J-beta primer mix. TCRdb re-derived calls from the 5' RACE reads in MiXCR, one entry per CDR3 protein. This table holds over 600,000 distinct CDR3 sequences, roughly 41% found once. The data derive from a study of blood T cells in healthy people across ages. The study's findings and limits: Age showed a roughly linear inverse relationship with TCR beta diversity per million T cells.

Peripheral blood, approximately 10 milliliters per donor, was collected. The chain joins TRBV11-2 to TRBJ1-1, with 10 bases lining up with TRBD1. The receptor was isolated from a man older than 75 in good health. The sample was blood. The CDR3 nucleotides read TGTGCCAGCGGTCGGGACAGGGGGAACACTGAAGCTTTCTTT. This gives the protein CASGRDRGNTEAFF. The full variable domain, completed using reference TRBV11-2 and TRBJ1-1, is EAGVAQSPRYKIIEKRQSVAFWCNPISGHATLYWYQQILGQGPKLLIQFQNNGVVDDSQLPKDRFSAERLKGVDSTLKIQPAKLEDSAVYLCASGRDRGNTEAFFGQGTRLTVV.